This T cell receptor (beta chain) derives from a study of early T cells in non-severe SARS-CoV-2 infection. In TCRdb, the 5' RACE reads were re-called with MiXCR into one record per CDR3 protein. Counted here are about 80,000 distinct CDR3 sequences, roughly 12% occurring once; the ten biggest clones make up roughly 15%. The TCR sequence derives from an adult who was a healthcare worker with PCR-confirmed SARS-CoV-2 infection or an uninfected control (not recorded which). The donor label of this sample is uncertain. Material: whole blood, obtained at baseline.

CDR3 DNA sequence: TGTGCCCCCAACTGGGGGGAGAATGAGCAGTTCTTC. As protein: CAPNWGENEQFF. The chain employs TRBV24-1 and TRBJ2-1; D possibly corresponds to TRBD2 (6 bases). The V gene's germline CDR1 is KGHDR and CDR2 SFDVKD. Trimming took off 12 bases at V and 7 bases at J, with 15 bases between the two ends. The CDR3 loop spans 12 amino acids.